What follows are 23 T cell receptor beta chains derived from one specimen sequenced in a study of T cell responses to AZD1222 COVID-19 vaccine. TCRdb's copy holds only in-frame clones and misses some; the assay was immunoSEQ multiplex PCR. Here the sample spans about 24,000 clones, about 88% being singletons. The sample in question was peripheral blood, obtained 28 days after the second AZD1222 dose. These receptors were taken from an adult who received the AZD1222 COVID-19 vaccine.

The chain recombines TRBV13 with TRBJ1-4; the match to TRBD1 covers 9 bases. The CDR3 is made up of 17 amino acids. Germline V gene sequence: CDR1 PRHDT, CDR2 FYEKMQ (reference sequence). V was pared by 1 base and J by 3 bases, with 6 bases of the junction left unmatched. CDR3 loop: CASSLVTGGASNEKLFF. CDR3 in DNA: TGTGCCAGCAGCTTAGTAACAGGGGGCGCTTCTAATGAAAAACTGTTTTTT.

This clone was found a few times. The chain links TRBV30 to TRBJ2-3; TRBD2 is a possible D gene (5 bases). V lost 1 base and J lost 0, with 5 bases in between. Germline V CDR1 and CDR2: GTSNPN, SVGIG (reference sequence). The CDR3 loop spans 13 amino acids. The CDR3 bases are TGTGCCTGGAGTGGAGGGAGCACAGATACGCAGTATTTT. Translation: CAWSGGSTDTQYF.

V usage is TRBV27 and J usage is TRBJ2-5; the D gene is possibly TRBD2 (6 bases). Per the germline V gene, CDR1 is MNHEY and CDR2 is SMNVEV (reference sequence). The CDR3 has 17 residues. V gave up 4 bases and J gave up 2 bases, with 20 bases separating them. In nucleotides, the CDR3 is TGTGCCAGCAGTTCCCTTGGGAGGAGGGGAGGTCAAGAGACCCAGTACTTC. It codes for CASSSLGRRGGQETQYF.

This chain connects TRBV30 to TRBJ2-6; D unresolved. From germline, CDR1 is GTSNPN and CDR2 SVGIG (reference sequence). V was trimmed by 1 base and J by 3 bases, leaving 10 bases between them. The CDR3 is 15 amino acids. Here the CDR3 reads CAWSGQWRGANVLTF. The CDR3 DNA reads TGTGCCTGGAGTGGCCAATGGCGTGGGGCCAACGTCCTGACTTTC.

J is TRBJ2-7 and V is TRBV6-5; 8 bases agree with TRBD2. Germline V gene data show CDR1 as MNHEY and CDR2 as SVGAGI. The V gene end was trimmed by 10 bases and the J gene end by 5 bases; junction bases not matched to a gene: 10. This CDR3 is 13 amino acids long. The CDR3 nucleotides are TGTGCCACCGCAGCGGGAGTTAGGCACGAGCAGTACTTC. Translation: CATAAGVRHEQYF.

V is TRBV19 and J is TRBJ2-7, with TRBD2 matching 8 bases. The CDR3 totals 17 residues. With V trimmed by 3 bases and J by 2 bases, 12 bases remained unmatched. Looked up from germline, CDR1 is LNHDA and CDR2 is SQIVND (reference sequence). CDR3 loop: CASSIAASGPSAYEQYF. The DNA of the CDR3 is TGTGCCAGTAGTATCGCGGCTAGCGGGCCAAGCGCCTACGAGCAGTACTTC.

A few counts support this clone. The chain couples TRBV18 to TRBJ1-2; D ambiguous. Germline CDR1 is KGHSH and CDR2 is LQKENI. The CDR3 totals 16 residues. The V and J ends lost 4 bases and 1 base respectively, with 16 bases between them. CDR3 DNA sequence: TGTGCCAGCTCACGAACTACCGTAAAGGGTAACTATGGCTACACCTTC. This encodes CASSRTTVKGNYGYTF.

This chain uses TRBV7-3 with TRBJ1-3; weak D call: TRBD1 (5 bases). The germline gives CDR1 SGHTA, CDR2 FQGTGA. This CDR3 is 15 amino acids long. V was pared by 0 bases and J by 4 bases, with 10 bases between. CDR3 in DNA: TGTGCCAGCAGCTTAACACCAGGGTCCGGAAACACCATATATTTT. This codes for CASSLTPGSGNTIYF.

The CDR3 loop is CASSPMGDTQYF. Written as DNA, the CDR3 is TGTGCCAGCAGCCCAATGGGAGATACGCAGTATTTT. The rearrangement joins TRBV7-8 to TRBJ2-3, with no clear D. Deletions cut 5 bases from V and 5 bases from J, with 8 bases between. In germline, CDR1 is SGHVS, CDR2 FQNEAQ. The CDR3 runs 12 residues.

Here the CDR3 reads CASSQQPSSETQYF. CDR3 bases: TGTGCCAGCAGCCAACAACCTAGTTCTGAGACCCAGTACTTC. The chain employs TRBV3-1 (or the pseudogene TRBV3-2) and TRBJ2-5; D not certain. Trimming shortened V by 2 bases and J by 5 bases, and 12 bases separated the two germline ends. The CDR3 runs to 14 residues. CDR1 LGHDT and CDR2 YNNKEL come from the germline V gene (reference sequence).

This sequence joins TRBV5-4 and TRBJ2-1, with 12 bases that match TRBD2. Germline-derived CDR1 and CDR2 are SGHNT and YYREEE (reference sequence). V was pared by 4 bases and J by 10 bases, with 3 bases of the junction left unmatched. The length of the CDR3 is 13 residues. The CDR3 DNA reads TGTGCCAGCAGCGGGCTAGCGGGGGGGGAGCAGTTCTTC. Encoded protein: CASSGLAGGEQFF.

This clone was seen only a few times. The genes are TRBV9 and TRBJ1-3; D remains ambiguous. Germline values: CDR1 SGDLS, CDR2 YYNGEE. There are 12 residues in the CDR3. The V end lost 1 base, the J end lost 3 bases, and 2 bases lay between the germline ends. The chain's CDR3 is CASSVSGNTIYF. The CDR3 bases are TGTGCCAGCAGCGTAAGTGGAAACACCATATATTTT. Filled out from reference TRBV9 and TRBJ1-3, the complete variable domain reads DSGVTQTPKHLITATGQRVTLRCSPRSGDLSVYWYQQSLDQGLQFLIQYYNGEERAKGNILERFSAQQFPDLHSELNLSSLELGDSALYFCASSVSGNTIYFGEGSWLTVV.

The chain is built from TRBV28 and TRBJ1-5; 7 nucleotides line up with TRBD1. The CDR3 spans 17 residues. Germline loops: CDR1 MDHEN, CDR2 SYDVKM. With 5 bases clipped from V and 3 bases from J, the junction kept 13 bases outside the gene matches. This CDR3 reads CASSETTGTAYNQPQHF. The CDR3 DNA is TGTGCCAGCAGTGAAACGACCGGGACAGCCTACAATCAGCCCCAGCATTTT.

The CDR3, as DNA: TGTGCCAGCAGCAAAGGACAGGGTCCGGGCGAGCAGTACTTC. Residues: CASSKGQGPGEQYF. The rearrangement joins TRBV7-9 to TRBJ2-7; 8 nucleotides line up with TRBD1. The CDR3 covers 14 residues. In germline, CDR1 is SEHNR, CDR2 FQNEAQ (reference sequence). Losses at the gene ends were 5 bases for V and 6 bases for J; bases not matched to a gene: 9.

This chain joins TRBV28 and TRBJ2-5; 13 bases fit TRBD2. This CDR3 comprises 16 residues. Germline V gene lookup returns CDR1 MDHEN and CDR2 SYDVKM. V shed 5 bases and J 7 bases; nucleotides not matched to a gene: 10. For the CDR3, the DNA is TGTGCCAGCAGTCCCTACGAGGGACTAGCGGGATTGACCCAGTACTTC. Protein sequence: CASSPYEGLAGLTQYF.

The rearrangement links TRBV11-2 to TRBJ2-7; a weak D match, TRBD1 (6 bases). From germline, CDR1 is SGHAT and CDR2 FQNNGV. The CDR3 runs to 14 residues. V shed 1 base and J shed 5 bases, with 12 bases lying between them. CDR3 coding DNA: TGTGCCAGCAGCTTAGCACAGGGATTAGACGAGCAGTACTTC. The encoded protein is CASSLAQGLDEQYF.

The chain carries TRBV19 and TRBJ1-1; 12 bases line up with TRBD1. The CDR3 is 19 residues long. V gave up 3 bases and J gave up 4 bases; unmatched junction bases: 15. The germline CDR1 and CDR2 sequences are LNHDA and SQIVND (reference sequence). The DNA for the CDR3 is TGTGCCAGTAGTATCTCCCCTTGGGACAGGGGGCTTCGTGGCACTGAAGCTTTCTTT. Its protein product is CASSISPWDRGLRGTEAFF.

The chain carries TRBV15 and TRBJ2-1; D gene uncertain. CDR1 is LNHNV, CDR2 YYDKDF, per germline (reference sequence). The V gene lost 3 bases and the J gene lost 6 bases, with 9 bases spanning the gap. This CDR3 has 13 amino acids. The CDR3 sequence: CATSSSVRNEQFF. CDR3 DNA sequence: TGTGCCACCAGCAGTTCCGTCCGCAATGAGCAGTTCTTC.

The chain employs TRBV7-3 and TRBJ2-1; 9 bases are a match to TRBD2. This CDR3 comprises 15 residues. With 2 bases clipped from V and 10 bases from J, the junction kept 9 bases outside the gene matches. In germline, CDR1 is SGHTA, CDR2 FQGTGA. The CDR3 sequence: CASSLGREGLGEQFF. In DNA form, the CDR3 reads TGTGCCAGCAGCTTAGGGCGGGAGGGTCTAGGCGAGCAGTTCTTC. Based on the CDR3 plus reference TRBV7-3 and TRBJ2-1, the full variable domain is GAGVSQTPSNKVTEKGKYVELRCDPISGHTALYWYRQSLGQGPEFLIYFQGTGAADDSGLPNDRFFAVRPEGSVSTLKIQRTERGDSAVYLCASSLGREGLGEQFFGPGTRLTVL.

The rearrangement links TRBV28 to TRBJ1-4, with D uncertain. Germline assignment: CDR1 MDHEN and CDR2 SYDVKM. This CDR3 is built from 15 residues. Trimming removed 2 bases from V and 8 bases from J, with 15 bases in between. The CDR3 region has the DNA TGTGCCAGCAGTTTAGGTGACGAGAGGCGGGAAAAACTGTTTTTT. The encoded protein is CASSLGDERREKLFF.

The chain is built from TRBV12-3 or TRBV12-4 and TRBJ1-1; D is unclear. This CDR3 contains 13 residues. V was pared by 2 bases and J by 2 bases, with 6 bases between. For the CDR3, the DNA is TGTGCCAGCAGTTTATCCAGAAACACTGAAGCTTTCTTT. Its translation is CASSLSRNTEAFF.

The chain recombines TRBV28 with TRBJ1-2; TRBD1 is a possible D gene (5 bases). Trimming shortened V by 7 bases and J by 3 bases, and 12 bases separated the two germline ends. This CDR3 contains 13 residues. Germline CDR1 and CDR2: MDHEN and SYDVKM. CDR3 nucleotides: TGTGCCAGCAATTTCAGGGCAGACTATGGCTACACCTTC. Protein: CASNFRADYGYTF.

The V gene is TRBV28, the J gene TRBJ2-2; the match to TRBD2 covers 7 bases. The CDR3 loop spans 20 amino acids. Germline V gene lookup returns CDR1 MDHEN and CDR2 SYDVKM. V was clipped by 0 bases and J by 6 bases; unmatched bases: 19. Here the CDR3 DNA reads TGTGCCAGCAGTTTATGGGGGAGGTATGCGGCGGGAGATCGATCCGGGGAGCTGTTTTTT. Encoded protein: CASSLWGRYAAGDRSGELFF.